Here is one TCR beta chain with its context. Its specificity is unknown. This CDR3 is 13 amino acids long. Between the trimmed V and J ends, which lost 10 bases and 6 bases, there was a span of 16 bases. Germline CDR1 is LNHDA and CDR2 is SQIVND (reference sequence). This entry belongs to a study of cytomegalovirus exposure and HLA in healthy donors. Whole-study results and caveats: Within an earlier analysis, most TCR beta V segments proved productive either about 87% or about 30% of the time. The only immune exposure information that was available was CMV serostatus.

PCR primers comprised 60 Vbeta and 13 Jbeta primers. In the study's own analysis: Later, roughly 86 million unique TCR beta chains were counted in an analysis, and approximately 10 million of them were shared. Using immunoSEQ multiplex PCR, the repertoire was profiled, and TCRdb retains in-frame clones only, with some absent. The V and J calls and clone size come from that table; D and trimming were worked out from the DNA. The sample carries 120,000 or so clones, 80% recorded once. This chain connects TRBV19 to TRBJ1-5; a possible D gene is TRBD1 (6 bases). This TCR was sampled from a man in his forties in good health and CMV-seronegative. Sequenced: PBMCs. DNA of the CDR3: TGTGCCACTACCGCCCAGGGGCCTCAGCCCCAGCATTTT. It is translated as CATTAQGPQPQHF.